Shown below are 17 T cell receptor beta chains from a single sample sequenced in a study of chronic HIV infection and antiretroviral therapy. One entry per CDR3 protein, called by TCRdb with MiXCR from the 5' RACE reads. The sample gives roughly 50,000 distinct CDR3 sequences, 19% of which show up once; roughly 3% is in the top ten. The sample comprised peripheral blood. The receptors derive from an adult who had HIV and had not received antiretroviral therapy, or was an uninfected healthy control (not recorded which).

In this sample, this clonotype turned up once. The chain links TRBV7-6 to TRBJ2-7; 10 bases agree with TRBD2. The CDR3 is made up of 15 amino acids. Trimming took 4 bases from V and 0 from J; bases not matched to a gene: 3. CDR1 and CDR2 from the germline V gene are SGHVS and FNYEAQ. The CDR3 bases are TGTGCCAGCAGCTCATGGACTAGCGGCTCCTACGAGCAGTACTTC. Its protein is CASSSWTSGSYEQYF.

The genes are TRBV29-1 and TRBJ2-1; the match to TRBD2 covers 14 bases. Looked up from germline, CDR1 is SQVTM and CDR2 is ANQGSEA. Germline trimming cut 3 bases from V and 7 bases from J; bases unmatched to any gene: 5. The CDR3 has 15 residues. The CDR3 loop reads CSVDKGLAGVNEQFF. The CDR3 coding sequence is TGCAGCGTTGATAAGGGACTAGCGGGAGTAAATGAGCAGTTCTTC.

The table lists this clonotype with a few counts. This rearrangement joins TRBV27 to TRBJ1-1; possibly TRBD1 for D (5 bases). This CDR3 region has 13 residues. V shed 6 bases and J shed 0 bases, with 8 bases lying between them. In germline, CDR1 is MNHEY, CDR2 SMNVEV (reference sequence). DNA of the CDR3: TGTGCCAGCAGGGACAAAGTGAACACTGAAGCTTTCTTT. Its protein product is CASRDKVNTEAFF.

This clonotype was seen a few times. This chain uses TRBV7-6 with TRBJ2-7; 7 nucleotides align to TRBD1. V shed 5 bases and J 2 bases; nucleotides not matched to a gene: 6. The V gene's germline CDR1 is SGHVS and CDR2 FNYEAQ. This CDR3 contains 14 residues. The chain's CDR3 is CASSLGQRAYEQYF. The DNA for the CDR3 is TGTGCCAGCAGCCTGGGACAGCGAGCCTACGAGCAGTACTTC.

This chain connects TRBV29-1 to TRBJ2-7; TRBD1 agrees at 10 bases. The CDR3 is made up of 14 amino acids. Germline CDR1 SQVTM, CDR2 ANQGSEA. J was trimmed by 3 bases and V by 5 bases; bases with no gene match: 7. CDR3 nucleotides: TGCAGCGTTTCCATCCGGGACAGGGGCTACGAGCAGTACTTC. Its translation is CSVSIRDRGYEQYF.

This clonotype was recorded a few times. V usage is TRBV24-1 and J usage is TRBJ1-1; D remains ambiguous. Trimming took 2 bases from V and 7 from J, leaving 13 bases between them. The germline V gene has CDR1 KGHDR and CDR2 SFDVKD. CDR3 length: 14 residues. The CDR3 sequence: CATSDSGPKGEAFF. CDR3 coding DNA: TGTGCCACCAGTGATTCAGGACCGAAAGGTGAAGCTTTCTTT.

This clonotype was observed a single time. The V gene is TRBV27, the J gene TRBJ1-1; 7 positions match TRBD1. This CDR3 has 12 amino acids. Unmatched junction bases numbered 6, after V lost 3 bases and J lost 11 bases. The germline V gene encodes CDR1 MNHEY and CDR2 SMNVEV (reference sequence). CDR3 loop: CASSFSGTAAFF. CDR3 nucleotides: TGTGCCAGCAGTTTTTCAGGGACAGCCGCTTTCTTT.

This clonotype was seen a few times. V is TRBV28 and J is TRBJ2-1; 11 positions agree with TRBD2. Per the germline V gene, CDR1 is MDHEN and CDR2 is SYDVKM. CDR3 length: 18 amino acids. V lost 5 bases and J lost 5; bases outside the gene matches: 14. CDR3 residues: CASSTVAGLAGGNNEQFF. CDR3 in DNA: TGTGCCAGCAGTACTGTTGCAGGGCTAGCGGGAGGAAACAATGAGCAGTTCTTC.

V is TRBV12-3 or TRBV12-4 and J is TRBJ2-7; D is possibly TRBD2 (6 bases). V lost 3 bases and J lost 6, with 18 bases in between. The CDR3 has 15 residues. CDR3 loop: CASSFSGGTRVEQYF. The DNA for the CDR3 is TGTGCCAGCAGTTTCAGCGGCGGGACGCGCGTCGAGCAGTACTTC.

V usage is TRBV28 and J usage is TRBJ2-7; D may correspond to TRBD1 or TRBD2 (7 bases each). This CDR3 comprises 15 residues. Looked up from germline, CDR1 is MDHEN and CDR2 is SYDVKM. The V end was cut by 6 bases, the J end by 0 bases, with 15 bases between. This CDR3 is CASRGGTESSYEQYF. The DNA for the CDR3 is TGTGCCAGCAGGGGGGGGACAGAGAGCTCCTACGAGCAGTACTTC.

This clonotype was detected many times. This rearrangement joins TRBV20-1 to TRBJ2-1, with a tentative D call TRBD2 (6 bases). Trimming removed 3 bases at V and 4 bases at J, with 7 bases between. Germline CDR1 and CDR2: DFQATT and SNEGSKA (reference sequence). The CDR3 is 12 residues long. CDR3 protein: CSARRDYNEQFF. The DNA for the CDR3 is TGCAGTGCTAGGCGGGATTACAATGAGCAGTTCTTC.

This clonotype was counted a few times. The gene calls are TRBV24-1 and TRBJ2-2; D is unclear. The V gene lost 12 bases and the J gene lost 5 bases, with 9 bases spanning the gap. The length of the CDR3 is 11 residues. Germline V gives CDR1 KGHDR, CDR2 SFDVKD. This CDR3 reads CASGDTGELFF. The CDR3 nucleotides read TGTGCCTCAGGCGATACCGGGGAGCTGTTTTTT.

This clonotype was seen a few times. This sequence joins TRBV14 and TRBJ2-2; D may be TRBD1 (6 bases). This CDR3 has 15 amino acids. The V end lost 5 bases, the J end lost 0 bases, and 10 bases lay between the germline ends. Per the germline V gene, CDR1 is SGHDN and CDR2 is FVKESK. CDR3 sequence reads: CASSAQGPNTGELFF. The CDR3 bases are TGTGCCAGCAGCGCACAGGGTCCGAACACCGGGGAGCTGTTTTTT.

This clonotype was seen only a few times. The chain couples TRBV27 to TRBJ1-6; 7 bases match TRBD1. The CDR3 has 14 amino acids. The germline CDR1 and CDR2 sequences are MNHEY and SMNVEV (reference sequence). V gave up 5 bases and J gave up 7 bases; unmatched junction bases: 5. The CDR3: CASSPAGGNSPLHF. The CDR3 DNA follows: TGTGCCAGCAGTCCCGCAGGGGGGAATTCACCCCTCCACTTT.

This clonotype has only a few counts. The chain has TRBV28 and TRBJ1-4; no reliable D call. The V end was cut by 5 bases, the J end by 7 bases, with 17 bases between. The CDR3 runs 15 residues. Germline V gives CDR1 MDHEN, CDR2 SYDVKM. The CDR3 loop is CASSPRRAGVEKLFF. CDR3 in DNA: TGTGCCAGCAGTCCCCGAAGGGCCGGGGTTGAAAAACTGTTTTTT. The whole variable domain, filled in from reference TRBV28 and TRBJ1-4, reads DVKVTQSSRYLVKRTGEKVFLECVQDMDHENMFWYRQDPGLGLRLIYFSYDVKMKEKGDIPEGYSVSREKKERFSLILESASTNQTSMYLCASSPRRAGVEKLFFGSGTQLSVL.

This chain joins TRBV12-3 or TRBV12-4 and TRBJ1-1; unclear D gene. The CDR3 has 14 amino acids. Trimming cost V 5 bases and J 1 base, with 11 bases left between them. CDR3 protein: CASSPNVRNTEAFF. DNA for the CDR3: TGTGCCAGCAGTCCGAATGTAAGGAACACTGAAGCTTTCTTT.

This clonotype was seen only a few times. The rearrangement joins TRBV7-3 to TRBJ1-6; no clear D gene. This CDR3 is built from 17 residues. Germline lookup yields CDR1 SGHTA and CDR2 FQGTGA. Trimming cost V 1 base and J 2 bases, with 12 bases left between them. CDR3 coding DNA: TGTGCCAGCAGCTTAAGTCCGGGGAGTCCCTATAATTCACCCCTCCACTTT. Its translation: CASSLSPGSPYNSPLHF. Using reference TRBV7-3 and TRBJ1-6 for the parts outside the CDR3, the full variable domain is GAGVSQTPSNKVTEKGKYVELRCDPISGHTALYWYRQSLGQGPEFLIYFQGTGAADDSGLPNDRFFAVRPEGSVSTLKIQRTERGDSAVYLCASSLSPGSPYNSPLHFGNGTRLTVT.